This is a list of T cell receptor beta chains from one sample in a study of cytomegalovirus exposure and HLA in healthy donors. Method: immunoSEQ multiplex PCR; TCRdb's copy keeps in-frame clones and lacks some. The repertoire holds 55,000 to 80,000 clones, with approximately 96% as singletons. Sequencing input: PBMCs. The origin of the receptors is a man aged 18 to 30 in good health and CMV-seronegative. Each CDR3 is given with its conserved first and last residue. The D gene is left open where the match is weak. Clone size, where shown, is once, few, many, or a class for clones that have expanded.

NA	TRBV11-2	NA	TRBJ1-2	TGTGCCAGCAGCTTTGGGACAAGCTATGGCTACACCTTC	CASSFGTSYGYTF
NA	TRBV4-2	NA	TRBJ2-2	TGTGCCAGCAGCCAAAACGTCGTTGGGGGGGGCCAGAACACCGGGGAGCTGTTTTTT	CASSQNVVGGGQNTGELFF
NA	TRBV7-9	NA	TRBJ1-1	TGTGCCAGCAGCTTTCGGGTGAACACTGAAGCTTTCTTT	CASSFRVNTEAFF
NA	TRBV29-1	NA	TRBJ2-3	TGCAGCGTTGAGGGCCTTATATCAGATACGCAGTATTTT	CSVEGLISDTQYF
NA	TRBV4-2	NA	TRBJ1-4	TGTGCCAGCAGCCAAGACAGGGCCGGTGAAAAACTGTTTTTT	CASSQDRAGEKLFF
NA	TRBV28	TRBD2	TRBJ2-2	TGTGCCAGCAGCTTAAGCGGGGGGCCCACCGGGGAGCTGTTTTTT	CASSLSGGPTGELFF
NA	TRBV19	NA	TRBJ1-4	TGTGCCAGTAGTAGTGGGGGCCTCTTTCAGAATGAAAAACTGTTTTTT	CASSSGGLFQNEKLFF
NA	TRBV5-4	NA	TRBJ2-5	TGTGCCAGCAGCCCCCGGGACACGGAGACCCAGTACTTC	CASSPRDTETQYF
NA	TRBV19	NA	TRBJ2-1	TGTGCCAGTAGTATACTAGCAAACTCCTACAATGAGCAGTTCTTC	CASSILANSYNEQFF
NA	TRBV10-3	NA	TRBJ1-6	TGTGCCATCAGTTCCGGGGACTCCTATAATTCACCCCTCCACTTT	CAISSGDSYNSPLHF
NA	TRBV29-1	TRBD1	TRBJ2-1	TGCAGCGTAACCAAGGGACAGGGATACAATGAGCAGTTCTTC	CSVTKGQGYNEQFF
once	TRBV27	TRBD2	TRBJ2-1	TGTGCCAGCCCGGAAGTAGCGGGGGGGCATTGGGGGTACAATGAGCAGTTCTTC	CASPEVAGGHWGYNEQFF
NA	TRBV19	NA	TRBJ1-3	TGTGCCAGTAGTATCCTAAACAGGGTCTCTGGAAACACCATATATTTT	CASSILNRVSGNTIYF
once	TRBV14	TRBD1	TRBJ1-1	TGTGCCAGCAGCCGGATACCGGGACAGGGTAGAGCGGACACTGAAGCTTTCTTT	CASSRIPGQGRADTEAFF
NA	TRBV30	NA	TRBJ1-1	TGTGCCGGGGGGGACGCGGGGACTGAAGCTTTCTTT	CAGGDAGTEAFF
NA	TRBV14	TRBD1	TRBJ1-6	TGTGCCAGCAGCCAAGACGGGACAGGTATTAATTCACCCCTCCACTTT	CASSQDGTGINSPLHF
few	TRBV4-2	TRBD2	TRBJ2-7	TGTGCCAGCAGCCAAGATGCTAGCGGGGGGTTCGACGAGCAGTACTTC	CASSQDASGGFDEQYF
NA	TRBV5-8	TRBD1	TRBJ2-2	TGTGCCAGCAGCGCATTGACCGGGACAGGGGACACCGGGGAGCTGTTTTTT	CASSALTGTGDTGELFF
NA	TRBV27	NA	TRBJ2-7	TGTGCCAGCAGTTTCAGGGGCAAGTACGAGCAGTACTTC	CASSFRGKYEQYF
NA	TRBV30	TRBD1	TRBJ1-2	TGTGCCTTAAAGACAGGGGCAGGTGGCTACACCTTC	CALKTGAGGYTF
NA	TRBV28	NA	TRBJ2-5	TGTGCCAGCAGCCCCAAAGAGACCCAGTACTTC	CASSPKETQYF
NA	TRBV2	NA	TRBJ1-5	TGTGCCACCGGGGGGAGGGGGAATCAGCCCCAGCATTTT	CATGGRGNQPQHF
NA	TRBV28	TRBD1	TRBJ1-1	TGTGCCAGCAGTTCCCTAGGACAGGGGCAGATGAACACTGAAGCTTTCTTT	CASSSLGQGQMNTEAFF
once	TRBV9	NA	TRBJ1-3	TGTGCCAGCAGCGTAGAACCACTGTACTCTGGAAACACCATATATTTT	CASSVEPLYSGNTIYF
NA	TRBV28	TRBD1	TRBJ1-1	TGTGCCAGCATTACGGGACAGGTGAACACTGAAGCTTTCTTT	CASITGQVNTEAFF
NA	TRBV29-1	NA	TRBJ1-2	TGCAGCGTTGCCGAGACTAGCTATGGCTACACCTTC	CSVAETSYGYTF
NA	TRBV7-2	TRBD1	TRBJ1-5	TGTGCCAGCAGCCTAACGCATAACACAGGGGGCGGGCCCCAGCATTTT	CASSLTHNTGGGPQHF
NA	TRBV6-5	TRBD1	TRBJ2-7	TGTGCCAGCCAGACAGGGGTCGGCTACGAGCAGTACTTC	CASQTGVGYEQYF
NA	TRBV7-9	TRBD1	TRBJ1-2	TGTGCCAGCAGACCTTCTCCGGGACAGGGGATCGAGGGCTACACCTTC	CASRPSPGQGIEGYTF
NA	TRBV19	NA	TRBJ2-5	TGTGCCAGTAGTATCGGGGTAGAGACCCAGTACTTC	CASSIGVETQYF